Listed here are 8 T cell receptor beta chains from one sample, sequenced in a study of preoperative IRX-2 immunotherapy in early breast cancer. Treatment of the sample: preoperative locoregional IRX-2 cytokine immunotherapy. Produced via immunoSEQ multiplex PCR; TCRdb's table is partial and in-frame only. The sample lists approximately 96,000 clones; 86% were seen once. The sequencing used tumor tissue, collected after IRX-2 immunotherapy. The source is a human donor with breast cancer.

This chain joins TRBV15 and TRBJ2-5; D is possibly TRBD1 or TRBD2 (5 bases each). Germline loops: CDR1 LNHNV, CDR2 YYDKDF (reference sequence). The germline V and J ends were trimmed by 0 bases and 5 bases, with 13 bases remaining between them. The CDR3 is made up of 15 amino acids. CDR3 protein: CATSRDLGVLETQYF. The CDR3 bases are TGTGCCACCAGCAGAGATCTGGGGGTCTTGGAGACCCAGTACTTC.

The DNA for the CDR3 is TGTGCCCTTGGGCGCGTAAATGGCTACACCTTC. This translates into CALGRVNGYTF. The V gene is TRBV19, the J gene TRBJ1-2; no clear D. Deletions cut 11 bases from V and 6 bases from J, with 13 bases between. Germline CDR1 reads LNHDA; CDR2 reads SQIVND (reference sequence). The CDR3 spans 11 residues.

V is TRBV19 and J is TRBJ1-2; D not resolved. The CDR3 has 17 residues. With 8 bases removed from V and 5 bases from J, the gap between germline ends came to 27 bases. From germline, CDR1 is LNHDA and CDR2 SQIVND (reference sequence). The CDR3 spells CASYDVRPRPRLYGYTF. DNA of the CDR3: TGTGCCAGTTACGACGTAAGACCGCGGCCACGATTGTATGGCTACACCTTC.

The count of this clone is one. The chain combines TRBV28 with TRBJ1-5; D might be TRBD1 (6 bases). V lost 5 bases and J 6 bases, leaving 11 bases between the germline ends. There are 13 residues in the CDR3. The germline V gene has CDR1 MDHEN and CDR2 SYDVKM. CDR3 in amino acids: CASSPGVGQPQHF. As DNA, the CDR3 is TGTGCCAGCAGTCCAGGGGTGGGTCAGCCCCAGCATTTT.

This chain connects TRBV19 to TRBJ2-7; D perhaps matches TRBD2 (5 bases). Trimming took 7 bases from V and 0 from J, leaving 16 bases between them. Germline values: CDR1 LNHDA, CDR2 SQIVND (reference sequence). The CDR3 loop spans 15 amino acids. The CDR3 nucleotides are TGTGCCAGTAATGCCCCCCGGGATGGCTCCTACGAGCAGTACTTC. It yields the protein CASNAPRDGSYEQYF.

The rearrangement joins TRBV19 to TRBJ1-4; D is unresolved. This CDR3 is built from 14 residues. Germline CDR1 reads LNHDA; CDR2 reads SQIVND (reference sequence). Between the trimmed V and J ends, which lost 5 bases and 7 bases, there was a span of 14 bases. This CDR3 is CASSLTDLSEKLFF. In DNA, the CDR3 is TGTGCCAGTAGTTTGACGGACTTGAGTGAAAAACTGTTTTTT.

This CDR3 is CASTLNAGNEQFF. In DNA, the CDR3 is TGTGCCAGCACCTTAAACGCCGGGAATGAGCAGTTCTTC. The gene calls are TRBV6-8 and TRBJ2-1; D is unclear. The CDR3 sequence is 13 residues long. CDR1 MNHGY and CDR2 SAAAGT come from the germline V gene. V lost 7 bases, J lost 7 bases, and 14 bases lay in between.

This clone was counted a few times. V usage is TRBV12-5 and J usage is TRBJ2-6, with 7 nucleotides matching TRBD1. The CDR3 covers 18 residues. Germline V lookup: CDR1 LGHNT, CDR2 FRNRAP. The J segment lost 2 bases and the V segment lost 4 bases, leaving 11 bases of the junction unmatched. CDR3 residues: CASGSPGQYEAGANVLTF. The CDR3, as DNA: TGTGCTAGTGGTTCTCCGGGACAGTACGAAGCTGGGGCCAACGTCCTGACTTTC.